This T cell receptor beta chain was captured by sequencing in a study of patients and donors after allogeneic stem cell transplantation. This CDR3 has 18 residues. TCRdb reprocessed the RT-PCR reads with MiXCR, giving one entry per CDR3 protein. The repertoire holds roughly 940,000 distinct CDR3 sequences, with over 15% as singletons. The clonotype was recovered from a human donor who was either an allogeneic HSCT recipient or a stem cell or donor lymphocyte infusion donor (not recorded which). It is not recorded whose cells these are; they may come from a transplant donor. The chain combines TRBV21-1 with TRBJ2-1. TRBV21-1 is a known pseudogene. The sequenced sample was blood, either unsorted or a sorted T cell fraction (not recorded which). CDR3 DNA: TGTGCCAGCAGCAAAGGGAAACGCGGACGACGGGCTCCCAATGAGCAGTTCTTC. Its protein product is CASSKGKRGRRAPNEQFF.